One and the same sample provided the 21 T cell receptor beta chains below, sequenced in a study of T cells in Graves' hyperthyroidism and ophthalmopathy. Authors of the study amplified TCR beta CDR3 regions from RNA transcripts. During a first-round RT-PCR of the TCR CDR3, the HTBI primer set was used. TCRdb independently ran MiXCR on the multiplex PCR reads; one entry per CDR3 protein. Counted here are fewer than 400,000 distinct CDR3 sequences, approximately 25% occurring once; the ten biggest clones make up less than 85%. Sequences were obtained from blood. These receptors all come from a man aged 50 to 60 with Graves' hyperthyroidism.

This chain joins TRBV7-2 and TRBJ2-3; 7 nucleotides line up with TRBD2. Trimming took 2 bases from V and 8 from J; bases not matched to a gene: 4. The V gene's germline CDR1 is SGHTA and CDR2 FQGNSA. The CDR3 runs to 13 residues. The CDR3 reads CASSLSREGTQYF. CDR3 DNA sequence: TGTGCCAGCAGCTTATCAAGGGAGGGTACGCAGTATTTT.

The chain uses TRBV5-1 and TRBJ2-7, with 9 bases identical to TRBD2. The trim removed 0 bases at V and 4 bases at J, leaving 5 bases unmatched. The length of the CDR3 is 15 residues. Per germline, CDR1 SGHRS and CDR2 YFSETQ. The CDR3 nucleotides read TGCGCCAGCAGCTTGGTGGTAGCGGGAGAATACGAGCAGTACTTC. As protein: CASSLVVAGEYEQYF.

The chain carries TRBV20-1 and TRBJ2-3; 9 nucleotides match TRBD2. Germline CDR1 and CDR2: DFQATT and SNEGSKA (reference sequence). CDR3 size: 16 residues. Unmatched junction bases numbered 6, after V lost 0 bases and J lost 2 bases. CDR3 bases: TGCAGTGCTAGAGATCAGACTAGCGGCTCCACAGATACGCAGTATTTT. Its protein is CSARDQTSGSTDTQYF.

The chain couples TRBV19 to TRBJ2-3; D could derive from TRBD1 or TRBD2 (5 bases each). The length of the CDR3 is 15 residues. Between the trimmed V and J ends, which lost 1 base and 7 bases, there was a span of 15 bases. Germline-derived CDR1 and CDR2 are LNHDA and SQIVND (reference sequence). CDR3 sequence reads: CASSIGKGPTHTQYF. In nucleotides, the CDR3 is TGTGCCAGTAGTATAGGAAAGGGACCCACGCATACGCAGTATTTT.

This clonotype was seen at least ten times. The chain has TRBV7-2 and TRBJ1-2; TRBD1 might be the D (6 bases). The CDR3 consists of 13 residues. V was clipped by 3 bases and J by 9 bases, with 14 bases between them. The V gene's germline CDR1 is SGHTA and CDR2 FQGNSA. CDR3 DNA: TGTGCCAGCAGCTTTAGGGGGGAAGATCGCTACACCTTC. Amino acids: CASSFRGEDRYTF.

V and J are TRBV30 and TRBJ2-1, with TRBD2 identical over 11 bases. With V trimmed by 3 bases and J by 8 bases, 18 bases remained unmatched. CDR1 and CDR2 from the germline V gene are GTSNPN and SVGIG (reference sequence). The CDR3 is 18 amino acids. The CDR3 nucleotides are TGTGCCTGGAGCTTACGCCGTCGGGGACTAGCGGTCAGAGATGAGCAGTTCTTC. Translated, it gives CAWSLRRRGLAVRDEQFF.

This clonotype came up many times. The genes are TRBV5-1 and TRBJ2-1; TRBD1 agrees at 8 bases. Trimming removed 4 bases from V and 7 bases from J; junction bases left unmatched: 7. The length of the CDR3 is 14 residues. Per germline, CDR1 SGHRS and CDR2 YFSETQ. CDR3 protein: CASSGDRGLNEQFF. The CDR3 DNA reads TGCGCCAGCAGCGGCGACAGGGGTCTAAATGAGCAGTTCTTC.

The chain is built from TRBV18 and TRBJ1-6; no firm D call. The CDR3 loop spans 13 amino acids. Trimming removed 3 bases from V and 8 bases from J, with 8 bases in between. Germline values: CDR1 KGHSH, CDR2 LQKENI. Here the CDR3 reads CASSPNPDSPLHF. CDR3 nucleotides: TGTGCCAGCTCACCCAATCCGGATTCACCCCTCCACTTT.

J is TRBJ2-2 and V is TRBV25-1; 7 nucleotides match TRBD2. The CDR3 has 18 residues. Germline CDR1 reads MGHDK; CDR2 reads SYGVNS. V lost 3 bases to trimming and J lost 1 base; unmatched junction nucleotides: 11. CDR3 loop: CASSELERSSGNTGELFF. DNA for the CDR3: TGTGCCAGCAGTGAGCTAGAGCGGTCTAGCGGGAACACCGGGGAGCTGTTTTTT.

This clonotype has at least ten counts. CDR3 protein: CASSLVGGPTDTQYF. DNA of the CDR3: TGTGCCAGCAGTTTAGTTGGCGGACCCACAGATACGCAGTATTTT. This sequence joins TRBV28 and TRBJ2-3, with no clear D. The CDR3 totals 15 residues. Germline-derived CDR1 and CDR2 are MDHEN and SYDVKM. Trimming left V 2 bases short and J 2 bases short, with 11 bases between.

V is TRBV7-2 and J is TRBJ2-7; TRBD1 might be the D (5 bases). The CDR3 consists of 11 residues. Germline V gives CDR1 SGHTA, CDR2 FQGNSA. The V and J ends lost 5 bases and 6 bases respectively, with 8 bases between them. In nucleotides, the CDR3 is TGTGCCAGCAGCCAGGGCTGCGAGCAGTACTTC. Translation gives CASSQGCEQYF.

This clonotype came up a few times. This sequence joins TRBV5-1 and TRBJ2-1; 9 nucleotides match TRBD2. The germline V gene has CDR1 SGHRS and CDR2 YFSETQ. The V gene end was trimmed by 1 base and the J gene end by 1 base; junction bases not matched to a gene: 0. The CDR3 is 15 amino acids. The CDR3 protein is CASSLSGRSYNEQFF. Here the CDR3 DNA reads TGCGCCAGCAGCTTGAGCGGGAGGTCCTACAATGAGCAGTTCTTC.

This clonotype has only a few counts. The V call is TRBV5-1, the J call TRBJ2-7; D not resolved. The CDR3 runs to 14 residues. Trimming stripped 1 base from V and 2 bases from J, with 10 bases between. Per the germline V gene, CDR1 is SGHRS and CDR2 is YFSETQ. The CDR3 DNA follows: TGCGCCAGCAGCTTGTCCCACGAAGCCTACGAGCAGTACTTC. It specifies CASSLSHEAYEQYF.

This clonotype has more than one count but fewer than ten. This chain uses TRBV24-1 with TRBJ2-7; TRBD1 matches at 7 bases. V was pared by 2 bases and J by 6 bases, with 3 bases of the junction left unmatched. The CDR3 runs to 13 residues. In germline, CDR1 is KGHDR, CDR2 SFDVKD. In DNA, the CDR3 is TGTGCCACCAGTGATTCTGACAGGGCCGAGCAGTACTTC. Translated: CATSDSDRAEQYF.

In this sample, this clonotype turned up once. Likely a read error: the CDR3 ends without its conserved phenylalanine or tryptophan. This sequence joins TRBV3-1 and TRBJ2-7; TRBD1 might be the D (5 bases). The CDR3 has 14 amino acids. V shed 4 bases and J shed 1 base, with 11 bases lying between them. Per germline, CDR1 LGHDT and CDR2 YNNKEL (reference sequence). CDR3 in amino acids: CASSRLTGSYEQYL. CDR3 DNA: TGTGCCAGCAGCCGCCTCACAGGATCCTACGAGCAGTACCTC.

The chain joins TRBV11-2 to TRBJ2-7; D may be TRBD1 or TRBD2 (5 bases each). From germline, CDR1 is SGHAT and CDR2 FQNNGV. Trimming shortened V by 2 bases and J by 2 bases, and 13 bases separated the two germline ends. CDR3 length equals 15 residues. The CDR3 reads CASSLIGTATYEQYF. In DNA form, the CDR3 reads TGTGCCAGCAGCTTAATTGGGACGGCTACCTACGAGCAGTACTTC.

This clonotype was recorded at least ten times. V and J are TRBV11-2 and TRBJ2-7; D ambiguous. V lost 5 bases and J lost 0, with 8 bases in between. From germline, CDR1 is SGHAT and CDR2 FQNNGV. The CDR3 runs to 13 residues. The CDR3 is CASSVDLSYEQYF. The CDR3 DNA reads TGTGCCAGCAGCGTCGACCTCTCCTACGAGCAGTACTTC.

This clonotype was counted between two and nine times. This chain uses TRBV12-3 or TRBV12-4 with TRBJ1-2; the match to TRBD1 covers 8 bases. V lost 5 bases and J lost 4; bases outside the gene matches: 15. The CDR3 has 17 residues. The CDR3 DNA reads TGTGCCAGCAGTCCCGGCTTCCCGACAGGGGAAGTCTATGGCTACACCTTC. Encoded protein: CASSPGFPTGEVYGYTF.

V and J are TRBV27 and TRBJ1-1; no definite D call. The germline gives CDR1 MNHEY, CDR2 SMNVEV (reference sequence). V gave up 2 bases and J gave up 4 bases, with 14 bases separating them. CDR3 length: 15 amino acids. The CDR3 region is CASSLQAGGSTEAFF. CDR3 nucleotides: TGTGCCAGCAGTTTACAGGCAGGCGGGAGCACTGAAGCTTTCTTT.

The chain has TRBV20-1 and TRBJ1-2, with D unresolved. The CDR3 consists of 16 residues. The V and J ends lost 5 bases and 4 bases respectively, with 23 bases between them. The germline V gene encodes CDR1 DFQATT and CDR2 SNEGSKA (reference sequence). DNA for the CDR3: TGCAGTGCTCCCTTTCGGGATGCCGGCGTCGGCTATGGCTACACCTTC. Its protein is CSAPFRDAGVGYGYTF.

This clonotype was observed many times. The chain combines TRBV2 with TRBJ2-1; TRBD2 aligns across 7 bases. Germline V gene sequence: CDR1 SNHLY, CDR2 FYNNEI. The CDR3 spans 14 residues. The CDR3 is CAGKRDDSYNEQFF. CDR3 coding DNA: TGTGCAGGGAAGCGGGACGACTCCTACAATGAGCAGTTCTTC. The full variable domain, completed using reference TRBV2 and TRBJ2-1, is EPEVTQTPSHQVTQMGQEVILRCVPISNHLYFYWYRQILGQKVEFLVSFYNNEISEKSEIFDDQFSVERPDGSNFTLKIRSTKLEDSAMYFCAGKRDDSYNEQFFGPGTRLTVL.